This TCR beta chain came from a study of blood T cell repertoires in COVID-19. Overall study: Samples came from the United States, Italy and Spain, spanning acute and convalescent COVID-19. PBMCs, B-cell-depleted T cells, or T cells provided the cDNA or gDNA that made up the material.

Details on this clone: The junction shows a germline mismatch at one end, possibly a read error.

CDR1 and CDR2 from the germline V gene are SSHAT and FNYEAQ (reference sequence). This CDR3 has 16 amino acids. Authors' analysis steps: Reference gene primer amplification gave estimated nucleated cell counts. Sequencing was performed with immunoSEQ multiplex PCR; in TCRdb, only in-frame clones are kept and a portion is missing. V and J calls and clone size are those listed in that table; D and trimming were worked out from the DNA. The sample records approximately 360,000 clones, roughly 90% being singletons. Sample: peripheral blood. The TCR sequence derives from a young man with active or convalescent COVID-19. The V and J genes are TRBV7-7 and TRBJ2-6, with 7 bases aligning to TRBD2. This chain's CDR3 is CASSLGGTSGANVLTF. The CDR3 coding sequence is TGTGCCAGCAGCTTGGGGGGGACCTCTGGGGCCAACGTGCTGACTTTC.